This T cell receptor (beta chain) comes out of a study of blood T cell repertoires in COVID-19. For the study at large: Some COVID-19 samples were acute and others convalescent; all came from the United States, Italy and Spain. Sources were T cells, B-cell-depleted T cells, or PBMCs; the material itself was cDNA or gDNA.

Authors' methods: Nucleated cell number was recorded as an estimate derived from reference gene primer amplification. Produced via immunoSEQ multiplex PCR; TCRdb's table is partial and in-frame only. D and trimming come from the DNA, and the V and J calls and clone size come from that table. The table records about 70,000 clones, under 80% of them present only once. Germline CDR1 reads LNHNV; CDR2 reads YYDKDF (reference sequence). Trimming pared 5 bases from V and 2 bases from J, leaving 18 bases between. The CDR3 sequence is 17 residues long. A single count supports this clone. Material for sequencing was peripheral blood. The sequence derives from a woman aged 80 or older with active or convalescent COVID-19. The V gene is TRBV15, the J gene TRBJ1-4; D is uncertain. CDR3 DNA: TGTGCCACCAGCGATACCCCAGGTATCGGCACTAATGAAAAACTGTTTTTT. Protein: CATSDTPGIGTNEKLFF.